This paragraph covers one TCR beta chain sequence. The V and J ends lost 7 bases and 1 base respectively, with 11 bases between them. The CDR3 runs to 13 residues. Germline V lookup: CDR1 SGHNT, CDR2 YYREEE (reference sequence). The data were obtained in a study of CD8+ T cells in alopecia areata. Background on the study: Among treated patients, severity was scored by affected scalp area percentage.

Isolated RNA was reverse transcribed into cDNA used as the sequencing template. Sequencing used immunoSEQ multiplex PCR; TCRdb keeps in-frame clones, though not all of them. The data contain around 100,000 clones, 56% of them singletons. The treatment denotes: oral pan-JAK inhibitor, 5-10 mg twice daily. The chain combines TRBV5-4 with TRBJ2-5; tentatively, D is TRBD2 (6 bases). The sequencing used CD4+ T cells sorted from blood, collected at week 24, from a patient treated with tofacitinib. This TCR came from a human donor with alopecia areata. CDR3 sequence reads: CASREKGQETQYF. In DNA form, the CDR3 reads TGTGCCAGCCGGGAGAAGGGCCAAGAGACCCAGTACTTC.